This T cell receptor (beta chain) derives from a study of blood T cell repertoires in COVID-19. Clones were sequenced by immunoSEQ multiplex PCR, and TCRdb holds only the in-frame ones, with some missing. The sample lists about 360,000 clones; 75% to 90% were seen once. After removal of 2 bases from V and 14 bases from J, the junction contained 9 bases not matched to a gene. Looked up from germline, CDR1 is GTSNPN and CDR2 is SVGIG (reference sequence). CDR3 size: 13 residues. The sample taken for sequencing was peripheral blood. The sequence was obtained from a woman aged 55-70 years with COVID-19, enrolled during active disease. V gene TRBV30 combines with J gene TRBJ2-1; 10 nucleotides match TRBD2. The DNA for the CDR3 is TGTGCCTGGAGTCTAGCGGGGGCTCGGGGGGAGTTCTTC. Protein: CAWSLAGARGEFF.